This entry is about one TCR beta chain. The antigen is not known. Trimming stripped 8 bases from V and 0 bases from J, with 11 bases between. There are 13 residues in the CDR3. Germline V gene data show CDR1 as MNHEY and CDR2 as SVGAGI. These data come from a study of long-term antiretroviral therapy in people with HIV. Study-level information: Some samples came about a decade before the 2015 immediate-ART recommendation, and these were the earliest.

immunoSEQ v3.0 was run at survey level. What sequencing targeted per sample was 40,000-50,000 T-cell genomes. Sequenced by immunoSEQ multiplex PCR; TCRdb stores in-frame clones only, minus some. The sample lists about 17,000 clones; 80% to 90% were seen once. Study-wide results and limits: Neither ART adherence, viral resistance nor therapy changes were documented. CDR3 lengths in HIV samples spanned a narrower range than controls.

This TCR was recovered from a man aged 18 to 29 with HIV. The gene calls are TRBV6-5 and TRBJ2-7; D remains unclear. Material: unsorted PBMCs, obtained 0.3 years after starting antiretroviral therapy. The CDR3 here is CASGRGPSYEQYF. The DNA of the CDR3 is TGTGCCAGCGGGCGTGGCCCCTCCTACGAGCAGTACTTC.